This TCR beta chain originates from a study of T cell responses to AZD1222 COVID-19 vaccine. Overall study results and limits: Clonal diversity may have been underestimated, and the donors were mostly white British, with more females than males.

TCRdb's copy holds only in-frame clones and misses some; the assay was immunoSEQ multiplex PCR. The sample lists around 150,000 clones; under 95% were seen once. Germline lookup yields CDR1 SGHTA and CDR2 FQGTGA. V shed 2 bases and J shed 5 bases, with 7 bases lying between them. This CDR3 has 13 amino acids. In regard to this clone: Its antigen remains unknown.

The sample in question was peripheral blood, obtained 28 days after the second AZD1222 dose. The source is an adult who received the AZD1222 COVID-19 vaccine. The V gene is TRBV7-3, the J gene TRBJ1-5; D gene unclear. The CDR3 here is CASSLFQDQPQHF. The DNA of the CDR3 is TGTGCCAGCAGCTTATTCCAGGATCAGCCCCAGCATTTT.